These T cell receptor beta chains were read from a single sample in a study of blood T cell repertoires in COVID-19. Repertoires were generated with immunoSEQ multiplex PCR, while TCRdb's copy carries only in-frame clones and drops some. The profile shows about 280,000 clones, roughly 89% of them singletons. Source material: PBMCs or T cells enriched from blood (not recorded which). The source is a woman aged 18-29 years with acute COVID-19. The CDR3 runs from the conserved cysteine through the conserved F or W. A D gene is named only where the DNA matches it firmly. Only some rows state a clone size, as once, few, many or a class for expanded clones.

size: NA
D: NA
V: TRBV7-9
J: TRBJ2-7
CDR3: CASSSAYTSIAYEQYF
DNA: TGTGCCAGCAGCTCAGCGTATACTAGCATTGCCTACGAGCAGTACTTC

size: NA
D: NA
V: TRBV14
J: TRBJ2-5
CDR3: CASSQVGARETQYF
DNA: TGTGCCAGCAGCCAAGTGGGGGCCAGGGAGACCCAGTACTTC

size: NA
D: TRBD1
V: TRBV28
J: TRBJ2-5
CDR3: CASSPGQNLLKETQYF
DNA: TGTGCCAGCAGTCCGGGACAGAATCTTCTCAAAGAGACCCAGTACTTC

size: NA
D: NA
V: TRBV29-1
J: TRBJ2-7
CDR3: CSAVSGSRSYEQYF
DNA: TGCAGCGCCGTCTCAGGGTCCAGATCCTACGAGCAGTACTTC

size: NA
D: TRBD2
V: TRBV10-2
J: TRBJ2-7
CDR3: CASRSSAGVDSKQYF
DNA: TGCGCCAGCAGATCTTCGGCGGGAGTCGATTCAAAGCAGTACTTC

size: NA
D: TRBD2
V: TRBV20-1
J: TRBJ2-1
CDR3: CSASSGLGYNEQFF
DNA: TGCAGTGCTAGTTCTGGACTAGGCTACAATGAGCAGTTCTTC

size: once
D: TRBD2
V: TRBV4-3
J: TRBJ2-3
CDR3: CASSQLAGEFGTQYF
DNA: TGCGCCAGCAGCCAATTAGCGGGAGAATTCGGTACGCAGTATTTT

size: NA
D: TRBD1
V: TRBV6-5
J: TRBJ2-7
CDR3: CASSLTGGGGYEQYF
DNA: TGTGCCAGCAGTTTAACAGGGGGCGGGGGCTACGAGCAGTACTTC

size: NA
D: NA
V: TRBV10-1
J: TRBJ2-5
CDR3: CASSESWRETQYF
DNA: TGCGCCAGCAGTGAGTCGTGGCGGGAGACCCAGTACTTC

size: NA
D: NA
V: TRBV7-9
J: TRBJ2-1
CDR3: CASSLAREDEQFF
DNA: TGTGCCAGCAGCTTAGCGAGGGAGGATGAGCAGTTCTTC

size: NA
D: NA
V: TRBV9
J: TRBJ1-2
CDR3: CASSPREGDGYTF
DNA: TGTGCCAGCAGCCCCAGGGAGGGGGATGGCTACACCTTC

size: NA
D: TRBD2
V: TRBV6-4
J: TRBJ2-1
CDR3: CASSQGLAGEVFF
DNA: TGTGCCAGCAGCCAGGGACTAGCGGGAGAGGTGTTCTTC

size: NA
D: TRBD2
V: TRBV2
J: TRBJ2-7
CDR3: CASSEVRSGGSYEQYF
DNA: TGTGCCAGCAGTGAAGTTAGAAGCGGGGGTTCCTACGAGCAGTACTTC

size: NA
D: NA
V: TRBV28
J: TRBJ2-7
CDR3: CASSSPLIYEQYF
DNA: TGTGCCAGCAGCTCTCCCCTAATCTACGAGCAGTACTTC

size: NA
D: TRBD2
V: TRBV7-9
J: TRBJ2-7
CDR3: CASSFVTSGTRYEQYF
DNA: TGTGCCAGCAGCTTTGTCACTAGCGGGACCCGCTACGAGCAGTACTTC

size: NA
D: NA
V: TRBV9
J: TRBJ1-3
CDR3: CASSAQGGGGNTIYF
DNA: TGTGCCAGCAGCGCCCAGGGCGGCGGAGGAAACACCATATATTTT

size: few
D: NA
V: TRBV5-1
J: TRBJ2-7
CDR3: CASSTGDFVHEQYF
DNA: TGCGCCAGCAGCACAGGGGACTTCGTTCACGAGCAGTACTTC

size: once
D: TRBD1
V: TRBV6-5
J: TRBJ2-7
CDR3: CASSYSRTGPEQYF
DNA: TGTGCCAGCAGTTACTCGAGGACAGGCCCCGAGCAGTACTTC

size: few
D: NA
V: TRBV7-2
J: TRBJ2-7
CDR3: CASSLGPARNYEQYF
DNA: TGTGCCAGCAGCTTAGGCCCAGCGCGTAACTACGAGCAGTACTTC

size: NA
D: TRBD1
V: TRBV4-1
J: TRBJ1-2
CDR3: CASSQEQGAYGYTF
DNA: TGCGCCAGCAGCCAAGAACAGGGGGCATATGGCTACACCTTC

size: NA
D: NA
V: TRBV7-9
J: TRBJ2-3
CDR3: CASSPPIDGKFTDTQYF
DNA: TGTGCCAGCAGCCCCCCCATTGATGGCAAGTTCACAGATACGCAGTATTTT

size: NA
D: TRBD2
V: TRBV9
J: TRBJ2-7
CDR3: CASSLGLAGPTYEQYF
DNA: TGTGCCAGCAGCCTGGGACTAGCGGGTCCAACCTACGAGCAGTACTTC

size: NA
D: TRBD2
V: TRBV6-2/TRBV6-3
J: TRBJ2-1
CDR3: CASSYDSGSFNEQFF
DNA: TGTGCCAGCAGTTATGACAGCGGGAGTTTCAATGAGCAGTTCTTC

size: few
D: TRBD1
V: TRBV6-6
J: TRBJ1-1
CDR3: CASSQNTGGETEAFF
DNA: TGTGCCAGCAGCCAGAATACAGGGGGAGAAACTGAAGCTTTCTTT

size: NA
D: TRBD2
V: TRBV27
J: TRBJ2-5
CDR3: CASGLAGGETQYF
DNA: TGTGCCAGCGGACTAGCGGGAGGAGAGACCCAGTACTTC

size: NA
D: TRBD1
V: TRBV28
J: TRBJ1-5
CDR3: CASSFWTGRNQPQHF
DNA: TGTGCCAGCAGTTTTTGGACAGGGCGCAATCAGCCCCAGCATTTT

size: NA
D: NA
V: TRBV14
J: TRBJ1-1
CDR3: CASSQTTGGWNTEAFF
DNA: TGTGCCAGCAGCCAAACAACGGGGGGGTGGAACACTGAAGCTTTCTTT

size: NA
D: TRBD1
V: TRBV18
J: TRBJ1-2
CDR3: CASSPPGTGLGYGYTF
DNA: TGTGCCAGCTCACCACCCGGGACAGGGTTAGGATATGGCTACACCTTC